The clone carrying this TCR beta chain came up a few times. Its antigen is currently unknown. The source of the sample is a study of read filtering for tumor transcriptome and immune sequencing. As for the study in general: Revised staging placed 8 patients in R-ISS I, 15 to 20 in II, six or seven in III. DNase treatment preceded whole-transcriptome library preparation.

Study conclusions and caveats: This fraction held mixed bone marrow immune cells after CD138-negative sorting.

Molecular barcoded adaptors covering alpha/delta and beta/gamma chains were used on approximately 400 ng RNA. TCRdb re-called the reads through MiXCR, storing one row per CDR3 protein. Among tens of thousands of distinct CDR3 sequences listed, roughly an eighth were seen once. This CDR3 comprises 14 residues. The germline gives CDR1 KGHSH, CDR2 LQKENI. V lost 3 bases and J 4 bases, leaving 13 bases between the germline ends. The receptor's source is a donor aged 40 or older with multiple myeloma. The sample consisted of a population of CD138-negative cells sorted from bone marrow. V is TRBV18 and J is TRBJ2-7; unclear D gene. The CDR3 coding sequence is TGTGCCAGCTCACCTCCCCGTATACCATACGAGCAGTACTTC. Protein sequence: CASSPPRIPYEQYF.